This TCR beta chain appears in the sequencing data of a study of preoperative IRX-2 immunotherapy in early breast cancer. Treatment specified: preoperative locoregional IRX-2 cytokine immunotherapy. This phase Ib study tested locoregional IRX-2 cytokine immunotherapy given before surgery. Measured with immunoSEQ multiplex PCR; TCRdb has only the in-frame clones, and not every one. The data contain about 98,000 clones, roughly 90% of them seen just once; the ten biggest clones take up around 2.1%. The length of the CDR3 is 11 residues. V was pared by 6 bases and J by 2 bases, with 8 bases between. Germline CDR1 and CDR2: GTSNPN and SVGIG (reference sequence).

Sample: tumor tissue, taken after IRX-2 immunotherapy. This chain connects TRBV30 to TRBJ2-7; D remains unclear. The receptor comes from a human donor with breast cancer. In nucleotides, the CDR3 is TGTGCCTGTCTGGCTACCTACGAGCAGTACTTC. It codes for CACLATYEQYF.